The sequence of this TCR beta chain was determined in a study of cytomegalovirus exposure and HLA in healthy donors. Turning to the study itself: Findings of an earlier analysis included roughly 120 million unique TCR beta sequences from 180 million or so T cells. Notes on the study in general: Data from an earlier analysis indicated that most TCR beta V segments were productive either about 90% or about 30% of the time.

Germline CDR1 reads SGHTA; CDR2 reads FQGNSA. The V gene lost 2 bases and the J gene lost 4 bases, with 6 bases spanning the gap. This CDR3 has 12 amino acids. The donors, nominally healthy at sampling, likely had unrecorded immune exposures. PCR was performed using 60 Vbeta and 13 Jbeta primers. The data were produced by immunoSEQ multiplex PCR, yet TCRdb's version contains in-frame clones alone and is incomplete. Of 130,000 to 150,000 clones in the sample, around 80% are singletons; the top ten hold under 6%. Comments on this clone: Its specificity is unknown.

Sequenced sample: PBMCs. This sequence originates from a man aged 35-49 years in good health and CMV-seronegative. This rearrangement joins TRBV7-2 to TRBJ2-7; D is uncertain. In DNA form, the CDR3 reads TGTGCCAGCAGCTTAAACATTTACGAGCAGTACTTC. This translates into CASSLNIYEQYF. Full variable domain (missing parts from reference TRBV7-2 and TRBJ2-7): GAGVSQSPSNKVTEKGKDVELRCDPISGHTALYWYRQSLGQGLEFLIYFQGNSAPDKSGLPSDRFSAERTGGSVSTLTIQRTQQEDSAVYLCASSLNIYEQYFGPGTRLTVT.